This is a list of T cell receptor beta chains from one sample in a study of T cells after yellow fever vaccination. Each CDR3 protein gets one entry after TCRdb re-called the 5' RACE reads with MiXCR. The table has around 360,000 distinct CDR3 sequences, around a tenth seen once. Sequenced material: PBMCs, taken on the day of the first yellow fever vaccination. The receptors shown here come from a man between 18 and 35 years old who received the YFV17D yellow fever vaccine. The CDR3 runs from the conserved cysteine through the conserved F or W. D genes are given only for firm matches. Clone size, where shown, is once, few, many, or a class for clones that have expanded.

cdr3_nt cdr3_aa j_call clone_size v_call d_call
TGCAGCATTAGGACAGTTAACACTGAAGCTTTCTTT CSIRTVNTEAFF TRBJ1-1 few TRBV29-1 NA
TGTGCCAGTTTCCGGAGGACTAGCGCCTTACAAGAGACCCAGTACTTC CASFRRTSALQETQYF TRBJ2-5 NA TRBV12-3/TRBV12-4 TRBD2
TGTGCCAGCAGTCTCGGACTAGCGGGGAACCTTGTCTACAATGAGCAGTTCTTC CASSLGLAGNLVYNEQFF TRBJ2-1 few TRBV6-1 TRBD2
TGTGCCAGCAGCCTGGGGGTCCCCAATTCCCACGAGCAGTACTTC CASSLGVPNSHEQYF TRBJ2-7 NA TRBV4-2 NA
TGCAGTGCTAGATCAGGGGGAGGGGAAAAACTGTTTTTT CSARSGGGEKLFF TRBJ1-4 NA TRBV20-1 TRBD1
TGTGCCAGCAGCCAAGGGTCAGGGAATAGTGGCTATGGCTACACCTTC CASSQGSGNSGYGYTF TRBJ1-2 few TRBV4-2 NA
TGTGCCACCTCATTTAGCGGTCGAACCGGGGAGCTGTTTTTT CATSFSGRTGELFF TRBJ2-2 NA TRBV27 NA
TGTGCCAGCAGTTTACGTTTGGGACAGGGTTCCTACGAGCAGTACTTC CASSLRLGQGSYEQYF TRBJ2-7 NA TRBV6-5 TRBD1
TGTGCCACCAGTGATTCCGGAAAGGGGGGGCAGCGGAATGAGCAGTTCTTC CATSDSGKGGQRNEQFF TRBJ2-1 NA TRBV24-1 NA
TGTGCCAGCAGGCCGGGACAGGGGGCGGGAAAGGAGACCCAGTACTTC CASRPGQGAGKETQYF TRBJ2-5 NA TRBV7-9 TRBD1
TGCGCCAGCAGCCCCGGACAGACCTATGGCTACACCTTC CASSPGQTYGYTF TRBJ1-2 many TRBV5-1 NA
TGTGCCAGCCCCGAAGACAAAAACCAAGAGACCCAGTACTTC CASPEDKNQETQYF TRBJ2-5 NA TRBV6-1 NA
TGTGCCAGCAGCTCAGACAGCAATCAGCCCCAGCATTTT CASSSDSNQPQHF TRBJ1-5 few TRBV7-2 NA
TGTGCCAGCAGCTTCAGGGGCGCGGGAGAAAAACTGTTTTTT CASSFRGAGEKLFF TRBJ1-4 NA TRBV7-9 NA
TGTGCCATCAGCGGAAGGGGTGATACGCAGTATTTT CAISGRGDTQYF TRBJ2-3 few TRBV10-3 NA
TGTGCCACTTGGGAGAAGACCCAGTACTTC CATWEKTQYF TRBJ2-5 NA TRBV25-1 NA
TGTGCCAGCAGTGACCCAAGACGGGACAGGGGCTACAATGAGCAGTTCTTC CASSDPRRDRGYNEQFF TRBJ2-1 NA TRBV6-2/TRBV6-3 TRBD1
TGTGCCAGCAGTGCGCTAGGGGAGGCCTACACTGAAGCTTTCTTT CASSALGEAYTEAFF TRBJ1-1 NA TRBV25-1 NA
TGTGCCAGCAGCTTAAGCAGGGTGAACACTGAAGCTTTCTTT CASSLSRVNTEAFF TRBJ1-1 many TRBV7-6 NA
TGTGCCAGCAGCCAAGACAGGGGAGCGAACACCGGGGAGCTGTTTTTT CASSQDRGANTGELFF TRBJ2-2 NA TRBV4-2 NA
TGTGCCAGCAGTTACGGTGGGACCCAGCATTTT CASSYGGTQHF TRBJ1-5 NA TRBV6-5 NA
TGTGCCAGCAGTTTAGCGGGGGCAATGAACACCGGGGAGCTGTTTTTT CASSLAGAMNTGELFF TRBJ2-2 NA TRBV28 NA
TGCGCCAGCAGCCAAGAGTCGAGAAGCGACACTGAAGCTTTCTTT CASSQESRSDTEAFF TRBJ1-1 NA TRBV4-3 NA
TGTGCCAGCAGTCCACCGGGACTAGCGGGGAGCCGTCAGTTCTTC CASSPPGLAGSRQFF TRBJ2-1 few TRBV27 TRBD2
TGCGCCAGCAGCTTGGCAATAGGACAGGGGGCCCATGAGCAGTTCTTC CASSLAIGQGAHEQFF TRBJ2-1 few TRBV5-1 TRBD1
TGTGCCAGCAGCCCTACCCTCCCCGACAGGCCAGTCGTAGCCAAAAACATTCAGTACTTC CASSPTLPDRPVVAKNIQYF TRBJ2-4 NA TRBV11-2 NA
TGCGCCAGCAGCCAAGAACGACAGCCCTCCTACGAGCAGTACTTC CASSQERQPSYEQYF TRBJ2-7 NA TRBV4-3 NA
TGTGCCAGCAGCCAAGAGGGGTCAGGGCCAGATACGCAGTATTTT CASSQEGSGPDTQYF TRBJ2-3 few TRBV4-2 NA
TGCAGTGCTAGGGCCTACGGATACGAGCAGTACTTC CSARAYGYEQYF TRBJ2-7 NA TRBV20-1 NA
TGTGCCAGCAGCTCCACCGGGACCCCAGCGAAGACCCAGTACTTC CASSSTGTPAKTQYF TRBJ2-5 few TRBV7-9 NA
TGTGCCAGCAGTTACCTGGACGGCTATGGCTACACCTTC CASSYLDGYGYTF TRBJ1-2 NA TRBV6-5 NA
TGTGCCAGCAGTGACTCTGGACCGGCCCCCTCTGGGGCCAACGTCCTGACTTTC CASSDSGPAPSGANVLTF TRBJ2-6 few TRBV6-4 NA
TGCGCCAGCAGCTCGACTGGGGGGGAAGAGACCCAGTACTTC CASSSTGGEETQYF TRBJ2-5 NA TRBV5-1 TRBD2
TGCGCCAGCAGCCAAGACCGGGTTAGAAGGAGGACCGGACAGTCCTACGAGCAGTACTTC CASSQDRVRRRTGQSYEQYF TRBJ2-7 few TRBV4-3 NA
TGTGCCAGCAGCTTAGGGGGGGCAGTGTCCTACGAGCAGTACTTC CASSLGGAVSYEQYF TRBJ2-7 few TRBV7-2 NA
TGCAGTGCTACATCAAAAGAGGGGGCAGGGGTGGGATTT CSATSKEGAGVGF TRBJ1-5 NA TRBV20-1 TRBD1
TGTGCCAGCAGCCCCGAGGAGGCAGCTGGGAACACCGGGGAGCTGTTTTTT CASSPEEAAGNTGELFF TRBJ2-2 NA TRBV9 NA
TGTGCCAGCAGCTTGTGGGGCGACGAGACCCAGTACTTC CASSLWGDETQYF TRBJ2-5 NA TRBV7-9 NA
TGTGCCAGCTCACCCACCTGGGACGGGGAGCTGTTTTTT CASSPTWDGELFF TRBJ2-2 NA TRBV18 NA
TGCGCCAGGCTAGTAGCGGGGAATGGGACAAACGCTGCAGATACGCAGTATTTT CARLVAGNGTNAADTQYF TRBJ2-3 few TRBV5-1 TRBD2
TGCGCCAGCGCCCGGGACACCTTCTACCACCCGAACACCGGGGAGCTGTTTTTT CASARDTFYHPNTGELFF TRBJ2-2 few TRBV10-1 NA
TGTGCCAGCAGCCCGCCGGGACTTCGCACAGATACGCAGTATTTT CASSPPGLRTDTQYF TRBJ2-3 NA TRBV7-9 NA
TGTGCCAGCAGCCAAGAACAGGGATTACTCTCTGGAAACACCATATATTTT CASSQEQGLLSGNTIYF TRBJ1-3 few TRBV4-2 NA
TGTGCCAGCAGCTTAGATGTTTACCCCGGGGACATTCAGTACTTC CASSLDVYPGDIQYF TRBJ2-4 few TRBV11-2 NA
TGCGCCAGCAGCTTGGTAGGGTCCGGGGAGCTGTTTTTT CASSLVGSGELFF TRBJ2-2 many TRBV5-1 NA
TGTGCCAGCACTAGCAGACAGGTTTTAGCTTCTGAAGCTTTCTTT CASTSRQVLASEAFF TRBJ1-1 few TRBV12-3/TRBV12-4 NA
TGTGCCAGCAGCCGGGTAGGACAGTCGAAAGAAAAACTGTTTTTT CASSRVGQSKEKLFF TRBJ1-4 many TRBV4-2 NA
TGTGCCAGCAGTTACGGGGGGGACATGAACACTGAAGCTTTCTTT CASSYGGDMNTEAFF TRBJ1-1 NA TRBV6-5 NA
TGTGCCACCAGTGATGCCAGGGGATTCGGCCAGCCCCAGCATTTT CATSDARGFGQPQHF TRBJ1-5 few TRBV24-1 NA
TGTGCCAGCAGTTACTCCCGGACAACTAATTCACCCCTCCACTTT CASSYSRTTNSPLHF TRBJ1-6 NA TRBV6-5 NA
TGTGCCAGCAGGGCGAGGGACAGGTGGGACACTGAAGCTTTCTTT CASRARDRWDTEAFF TRBJ1-1 few TRBV6-1 TRBD1
TGTGCCAGCAGCCAAGTCCAGACAGCCGCGAGCTCCTACAATGAGCAGTTCTTC CASSQVQTAASSYNEQFF TRBJ2-1 NA TRBV14 NA
TGTGCTAGTGGTTCGGATAATTCACCCCTCCACTTT CASGSDNSPLHF TRBJ1-6 NA TRBV12-5 NA
TGTGCCAGCTCACCAAACCGGGACCCGGGTGCTGGGGAGCTGTTTTTT CASSPNRDPGAGELFF TRBJ2-2 many TRBV18 NA
TGCAGTGCGCCTAGTCCGCCTGAGCGGGGGGGGCAAGAGACCCAGTACTTC CSAPSPPERGGQETQYF TRBJ2-5 NA TRBV20-1 TRBD2
TGTGCCAGCAGCTTAGCGTCCGCAGGGGGATATGGCTACACCTTC CASSLASAGGYGYTF TRBJ1-2 few TRBV7-2 TRBD1
TGTGCCAGTAGTCTTCTTGATCTTGGAGATACGCAGTATTTT CASSLLDLGDTQYF TRBJ2-3 few TRBV19 NA
TGTGCCAGCAGTTTTGAATGGAGTCAGCCCCAGCATTTT CASSFEWSQPQHF TRBJ1-5 NA TRBV12-3/TRBV12-4 NA